This T cell receptor beta chain was sequenced during a study of control samples from healthy donors and cancer patients. Profiling relied on immunoSEQ multiplex PCR, and the TCRdb table lists in-frame clones only, not all of them. The sample carries about 88,000 clones, more than 80% recorded once. Germline-derived CDR1 and CDR2 are SGHTA and FQGTGA. The CDR3 sequence is 17 residues long. V dropped 5 bases and J dropped 10; count of bases not matched to a gene: 17. This TCR was recovered from a man younger than 35 in good health. The chain employs TRBV7-3 and TRBJ1-1; 12 nucleotides line up with TRBD1. Sequenced input: blood. This chain's CDR3 is CASSPGTGGELGRGAFF. The CDR3 DNA sequence: TGTGCCAGCAGCCCTGGGACAGGGGGCGAGTTGGGGCGAGGAGCTTTCTTT.